The rows below give T cell receptor beta chains drawn from one sample of a study of blood T cell repertoires in COVID-19. This table comes from immunoSEQ multiplex PCR, and its TCRdb copy is limited to in-frame clones, with some not included. The sample contains 310,000 or so clones, around four fifths of which appear only once. The sequenced sample was peripheral blood. The source of these receptors is a woman aged 45-65 years with acute or convalescent COVID-19. The CDR3 runs from the conserved cysteine through the conserved F or W. Each record gives: J gene, D gene, V gene, clone size, CDR3 DNA, CDR3 protein. The D gene is left open where the match is weak. Size is omitted from some rows. Given values are once, few, many or a class for expanded clones.

j_call: TRBJ1-5; d_call: TRBD1; v_call: TRBV4-1; clone_size: .; cdr3_nt: TGCGCCAGCAGCCAAGGGAGGGACAGGCCCCAGCATTTT; cdr3_aa: CASSQGRDRPQHF
j_call: TRBJ1-4; d_call: TRBD1; v_call: TRBV29-1; clone_size: few; cdr3_nt: TGCAGCGTGCCCGGGACAGGAAGTGAAAAACTGTTTTTT; cdr3_aa: CSVPGTGSEKLFF
j_call: TRBJ2-4; d_call: TRBD1; v_call: TRBV7-9; clone_size: .; cdr3_nt: TGTGCCAGCAGCTTAAGGGGACAGGGGGACATTCAGTACTTC; cdr3_aa: CASSLRGQGDIQYF
j_call: TRBJ2-3; d_call: .; v_call: TRBV9; clone_size: .; cdr3_nt: TGTGCCAGCAGCGTAGGAGGCGCGAGGGCGCCTGGAGATACGCAGTATTTT; cdr3_aa: CASSVGGARAPGDTQYF
j_call: TRBJ2-5; d_call: TRBD1; v_call: TRBV6-5; clone_size: .; cdr3_nt: TGTGCCAGCACGGCTACAGGGGGCGTGGAGACCCAGTACTTC; cdr3_aa: CASTATGGVETQYF
j_call: TRBJ1-2; d_call: TRBD1; v_call: TRBV2; clone_size: .; cdr3_nt: TGTGCCAGCAGATTCACAGGGGGTTACTATGGCTACACCTTC; cdr3_aa: CASRFTGGYYGYTF
j_call: TRBJ1-5; d_call: TRBD1; v_call: TRBV5-6; clone_size: .; cdr3_nt: TGTGCCAGCAGCTTGACAGGGGCACGGAGGCCCCAGCATTTT; cdr3_aa: CASSLTGARRPQHF
j_call: TRBJ2-1; d_call: TRBD1; v_call: TRBV24-1; clone_size: .; cdr3_nt: TGTGCCACCAGTGATTTGTTCCAGGGGGCTTCGCAGTTCTTC; cdr3_aa: CATSDLFQGASQFF
j_call: TRBJ2-3; d_call: .; v_call: TRBV5-1; clone_size: .; cdr3_nt: TGCGCCAGCAGGCAATCGGGTAGCACAGATACGCAGTATTTT; cdr3_aa: CASRQSGSTDTQYF
j_call: TRBJ1-1; d_call: TRBD1; v_call: TRBV6-5; clone_size: .; cdr3_nt: TGTGCCAGCAGGCAGGACAGGGTAACAACTGAAGCTTTCTTT; cdr3_aa: CASRQDRVTTEAFF
j_call: TRBJ2-7; d_call: .; v_call: TRBV9; clone_size: .; cdr3_nt: TGTGCCAGCAGCGTTACCGGGACTCATTACGAGCAGTACTTC; cdr3_aa: CASSVTGTHYEQYF
j_call: TRBJ2-5; d_call: .; v_call: TRBV18; clone_size: .; cdr3_nt: TGTGCCAGCTCACCTCCCAGCCAAGAGACCCAGTACTTC; cdr3_aa: CASSPPSQETQYF
j_call: TRBJ2-2; d_call: .; v_call: TRBV21-1; clone_size: .; cdr3_nt: TGTTCCATACTTCGGACCGGGGAGCTGTTTTTT; cdr3_aa: CSILRTGELFF
j_call: TRBJ2-5; d_call: .; v_call: TRBV27; clone_size: .; cdr3_nt: TGTGCCAGCAGTTTATCCCGGGAGACGGAGACCCAGTACTTC; cdr3_aa: CASSLSRETETQYF
j_call: TRBJ2-3; d_call: TRBD2; v_call: TRBV5-8; clone_size: .; cdr3_nt: TGTGCCAGCAGCTCGGATGCGGGAGGGCCCGGAGATACGCAGTATTTT; cdr3_aa: CASSSDAGGPGDTQYF
j_call: TRBJ1-6; d_call: TRBD1; v_call: TRBV5-1; clone_size: .; cdr3_nt: TGCGCCAGCAACCCGGGACAGGGGAATTCACCCCTCCACTTT; cdr3_aa: CASNPGQGNSPLHF
j_call: TRBJ1-2; d_call: TRBD1; v_call: TRBV6-5; clone_size: .; cdr3_nt: TGTGCCAGCAGTTCCGCCCCGGGACAGTTATATGGCTACACCTTC; cdr3_aa: CASSSAPGQLYGYTF
j_call: TRBJ1-3; d_call: .; v_call: TRBV7-9; clone_size: once; cdr3_nt: TGTGCCAGCAGCCGGGAGGACACCATATATTTT; cdr3_aa: CASSREDTIYF
j_call: TRBJ2-2; d_call: TRBD2; v_call: TRBV7-3; clone_size: .; cdr3_nt: TGTGCCAGCAGCTTAGGGGGGACTATAAATTCCGGGGAGCTGTTTTTT; cdr3_aa: CASSLGGTINSGELFF
j_call: TRBJ1-1; d_call: .; v_call: TRBV12-3/TRBV12-4; clone_size: .; cdr3_nt: TGTGCCAGCAGGATAGCCTTGAACACTGAAGCTTTCTTT; cdr3_aa: CASRIALNTEAFF